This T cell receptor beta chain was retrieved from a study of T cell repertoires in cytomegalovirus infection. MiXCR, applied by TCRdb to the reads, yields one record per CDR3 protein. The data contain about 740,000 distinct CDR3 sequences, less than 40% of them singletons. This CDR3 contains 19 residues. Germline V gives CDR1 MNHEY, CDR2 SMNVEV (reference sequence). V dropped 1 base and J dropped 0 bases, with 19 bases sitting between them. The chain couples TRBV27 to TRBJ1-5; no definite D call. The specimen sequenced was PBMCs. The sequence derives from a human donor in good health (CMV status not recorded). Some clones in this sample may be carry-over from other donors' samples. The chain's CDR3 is CASSLYGISRRVSNQPQHF. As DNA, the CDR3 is TGTGCCAGCAGTTTATACGGGATATCTCGGAGGGTTAGCAATCAGCCCCAGCATTTT.